The 18 T cell receptor beta chains given below trace back to one sample, sequenced in a study of blood T cell repertoires in COVID-19. The table came from immunoSEQ multiplex PCR; TCRdb's copy has only in-frame clones and leaves some out. The sample yields about 100,000 clones, around 82% seen once. The material sequenced was peripheral blood. These receptors all stem from a man aged 50-59 years who had recovered from COVID-19.

This chain links TRBV7-2 with TRBJ2-2; 7 nucleotides agree with TRBD1. V gave up 11 bases and J gave up 4 bases; unmatched junction bases: 4. The CDR3 contains 12 residues. CDR1 SGHTA and CDR2 FQGNSA come from the germline V gene. The chain's CDR3 is CAATGATGELFF. In DNA, the CDR3 is TGTGCCGCTACAGGGGCCACCGGGGAGCTGTTTTTT.

This chain links TRBV6-1 with TRBJ1-2; 7 bases align to TRBD1. V lost 0 bases, J lost 2 bases, and 6 bases stayed unmatched. CDR1 and CDR2 (germline): MNHNS, SASEGT. The CDR3 has 16 amino acids. CDR3 sequence reads: CASSEAPTGTNYGYTF. For the CDR3, the DNA is TGTGCCAGCAGTGAAGCCCCGACAGGGACCAACTATGGCTACACCTTC.

V usage is TRBV9 and J usage is TRBJ2-4; tentatively, D is TRBD2 (5 bases). The CDR3 sequence is 15 residues long. Trimming shortened V by 5 bases and J by 6 bases, and 18 bases separated the two germline ends. CDR1 and CDR2 from the germline V gene are SGDLS and YYNGEE. CDR3 amino acids: CASSALGSAGNIQYF. In nucleotides, the CDR3 is TGTGCCAGCAGTGCTCTCGGTTCGGCGGGAAACATTCAGTACTTC.

Written as DNA, the CDR3 is TGTGCCAGCAGCCGGACTAGCGGGAAGTACGAGCAGTACTTC. Encoded protein: CASSRTSGKYEQYF. The V call is TRBV6-5, the J call TRBJ2-7; 12 positions agree with TRBD2. The CDR3 has 14 residues. The germline V gene has CDR1 MNHEY and CDR2 SVGAGI. Germline trimming cut 6 bases from V and 4 bases from J; bases unmatched to any gene: 4.

The chain has TRBV7-9 and TRBJ2-5, with 7 bases matching TRBD1. Germline trimming cut 4 bases from V and 1 base from J; bases unmatched to any gene: 9. This CDR3 has 16 residues. Germline CDR1 is SEHNR and CDR2 is FQNEAQ (reference sequence). The CDR3 nucleotides are TGTGCCAGCAGCTCGAGCTTCGGGACAGCCCAAGAGACCCAGTACTTC. This sequence encodes CASSSSFGTAQETQYF.

V gene TRBV10-3 combines with J gene TRBJ1-2; D gene uncertain. The V gene's germline CDR1 is ENHRY and CDR2 SYGVKD. Trimming pared 6 bases from V and 7 bases from J, leaving 18 bases between. The CDR3 loop spans 14 amino acids. CDR3 residues: CAISTGPGVRGYTF. CDR3 in DNA: TGTGCCATCAGCACCGGCCCCGGGGTCCGTGGCTACACCTTC.

In its sample, this clone was seen many times. The chain combines TRBV6-5 with TRBJ1-1; D is possibly TRBD1 (5 bases). Trimming cost V 7 bases and J 5 bases, with 17 bases left between them. The germline CDR1 and CDR2 sequences are MNHEY and SVGAGI. The CDR3 length is 14 residues. The CDR3 coding sequence is TGTGCCAGCACCCCTATGGGGCTCGGGACTGAAGCTTTCTTT. Amino acid sequence: CASTPMGLGTEAFF.

Ten or more counts support this clone. The genes are TRBV9 and TRBJ2-5; 10 nucleotides line up with TRBD2. This CDR3 has 15 amino acids. CDR1 and CDR2 from the germline V gene are SGDLS and YYNGEE. Losses at the gene ends were 5 bases for V and 0 bases for J; bases not matched to a gene: 4. The CDR3 DNA is TGTGCCAGCAGTGTTAGCGGGGGGTACCAAGAGACCCAGTACTTC. Encoded protein: CASSVSGGYQETQYF.

The chain is built from TRBV18 and TRBJ2-1; D gene unclear. CDR1 and CDR2 (germline): KGHSH, LQKENI. V dropped 3 bases and J dropped 7 bases, with 4 bases sitting between them. This CDR3 is built from 11 residues. The CDR3 is CASSPSNEQFF. The CDR3 DNA reads as TGTGCCAGCTCACCGTCAAATGAGCAGTTCTTC.

This chain connects TRBV25-1 to TRBJ1-2, with TRBD1 matching over 9 bases. V was pared by 4 bases and J by 1 base, with 4 bases of the junction left unmatched. Per the germline V gene, CDR1 is MGHDK and CDR2 is SYGVNS. CDR3 length: 15 residues. The CDR3 protein is CASSATGQGNYGYTF. CDR3 nucleotides: TGTGCCAGCAGTGCTACGGGACAGGGTAACTATGGCTACACCTTC.

This clone has a handful of counts. DNA of the CDR3: TGTGCCAGCGTCCGGAGGGCCCGCACAGATACGCAGTATTTT. As protein: CASVRRARTDTQYF. The rearrangement joins TRBV3-1 (or the pseudogene TRBV3-2) to TRBJ2-3; D might be TRBD2 (6 bases). There are 14 residues in the CDR3. Trimming shortened V by 8 bases and J by 1 base, and 13 bases separated the two germline ends. Germline CDR1 reads LGHDT; CDR2 reads YNNKEL (reference sequence).

V is TRBV25-1 and J is TRBJ2-7; 9 bases align to TRBD1. J lost 5 bases, V lost 11 bases, and 10 bases had no gene match. Germline V CDR1 and CDR2: MGHDK, SYGVNS. The length of the CDR3 is 13 residues. The CDR3, as DNA: TGTGCCGGCATCCGGGACAGGGCCCACGAGCAGTACTTC. It encodes CAGIRDRAHEQYF.

This clone has only a few counts. J is TRBJ2-7 and V is TRBV6-6; D is unresolved. Germline V gene sequence: CDR1 MNHNY, CDR2 SVGAGI (reference sequence). The V end was cut by 0 bases, the J end by 6 bases, with 9 bases between. The CDR3 runs to 13 residues. In DNA form, the CDR3 reads TGTGCCAGCAGTTACTCGAACCAAGCCGAGCAGTACTTC. Its protein is CASSYSNQAEQYF.

This clone occurred a few times. The chain links TRBV7-9 to TRBJ2-1; 11 nucleotides match TRBD1. V shed 4 bases and J 7 bases; nucleotides not matched to a gene: 6. CDR3 length: 15 amino acids. Germline V gene sequence: CDR1 SEHNR, CDR2 FQNEAQ (reference sequence). The CDR3 region has the DNA TGTGCCAGCAGCTGGTCCGGGACAGGGGGAAATGAGCAGTTCTTC. Amino acid sequence: CASSWSGTGGNEQFF.

The rearrangement uses TRBV10-3 and TRBJ2-7; 7 bases are shared with TRBD1. This CDR3 contains 12 residues. Germline CDR1 reads ENHRY; CDR2 reads SYGVKD. V gave up 6 bases and J gave up 5 bases; unmatched junction bases: 4. The CDR3 region is CAISLTGDEQYF. The DNA of the CDR3 is TGTGCCATCAGCCTAACAGGGGACGAGCAGTACTTC.

The chain uses TRBV3-1 (or the pseudogene TRBV3-2) and TRBJ1-4; 10 bases map to TRBD1. CDR1 and CDR2 from the germline V gene are LGHDT and YNNKEL (reference sequence). CDR3 size: 15 residues. The J segment lost 7 bases and the V segment lost 2 bases, leaving 4 bases of the junction unmatched. The CDR3 coding sequence is TGTGCCAGCAGCCAACCTGGGACAGGGGTTGAAAAACTGTTTTTT. Amino acids: CASSQPGTGVEKLFF.

The DNA of the CDR3 is TGTGCCAGCAGCCAGGGGGGGGGAAGGGATTCACCCCTCCACTTT. Protein product: CASSQGGGRDSPLHF. The J gene is TRBJ1-6, the V gene TRBV3-1 (or the pseudogene TRBV3-2); a possible D gene is TRBD1 (5 bases). Germline V gene lookup returns CDR1 LGHDT and CDR2 YNNKEL (reference sequence). V was pared by 3 bases and J by 8 bases, with 14 bases between. The CDR3 contains 15 residues.

V is TRBV30 and J is TRBJ1-2; D not resolved. Germline V gene sequence: CDR1 GTSNPN, CDR2 SVGIG (reference sequence). The V gene lost 4 bases and the J gene lost 5 bases, with 8 bases spanning the gap. There are 11 residues in the CDR3. The CDR3 DNA follows: TGTGCCTGGAAAATCTCGTATGGCTACACCTTC. This gives the protein CAWKISYGYTF.